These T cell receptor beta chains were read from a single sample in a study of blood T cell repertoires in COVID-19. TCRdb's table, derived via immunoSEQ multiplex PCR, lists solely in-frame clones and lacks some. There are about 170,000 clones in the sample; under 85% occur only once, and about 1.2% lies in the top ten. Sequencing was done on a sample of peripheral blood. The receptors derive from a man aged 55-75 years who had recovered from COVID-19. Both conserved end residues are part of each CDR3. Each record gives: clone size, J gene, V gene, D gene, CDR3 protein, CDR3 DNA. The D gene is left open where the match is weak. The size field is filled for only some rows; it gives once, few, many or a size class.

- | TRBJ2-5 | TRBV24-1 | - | CATSDTTTGNQETQYF | TGTGCCACCAGTGATACCACAACAGGGAACCAAGAGACCCAGTACTTC
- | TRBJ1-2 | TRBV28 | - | CASIRPGFSNYGYTF | TGTGCCAGCATTCGACCAGGATTTTCGAACTATGGCTACACCTTC
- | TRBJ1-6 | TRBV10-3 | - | CAISPGTSLHF | TGTGCCATCAGCCCCGGGACTTCCCTCCACTTT
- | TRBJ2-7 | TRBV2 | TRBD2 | CASPRTSGSYEQYF | TGTGCCAGCCCTAGGACTAGCGGTTCCTACGAGCAGTACTTC
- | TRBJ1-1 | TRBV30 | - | CAWSVRTMNTEAFF | TGTGCCTGGAGTGTACGTACAATGAACACTGAAGCTTTCTTT
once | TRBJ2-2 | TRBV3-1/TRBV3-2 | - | CASSPGTTGELFF | TGTGCCAGCAGCCCCGGGACAACCGGGGAGCTGTTTTTT
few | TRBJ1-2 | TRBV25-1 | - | CASSDQPINSGYGYTF | TGTGCCAGCAGTGACCAACCAATCAACAGCGGGTATGGCTACACCTTC
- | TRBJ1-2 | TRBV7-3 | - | CASSPRGGSNYGYTF | TGTGCCAGCAGCCCACGGGGAGGATCTAACTATGGCTACACCTTC
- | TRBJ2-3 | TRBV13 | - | CASSLAGHRDQGDTQYF | TGTGCCAGCAGCTTAGCCGGGCACAGGGATCAGGGAGATACGCAGTATTTT
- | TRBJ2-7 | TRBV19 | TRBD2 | CASRYPPWGGKDEQYF | TGTGCCAGTAGATATCCCCCATGGGGGGGAAAGGACGAGCAGTACTTC
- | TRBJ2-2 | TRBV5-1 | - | CASSLQGLTGELFF | TGCGCCAGCAGCTTGCAGGGCCTTACCGGGGAGCTGTTTTTT
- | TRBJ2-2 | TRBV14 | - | CASFRVTGELFF | TGTGCCAGCTTCAGGGTTACCGGGGAGCTGTTTTTT
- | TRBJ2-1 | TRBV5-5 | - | CASRLGASSYNEQFF | TGTGCCAGCAGATTGGGGGCCAGCTCCTACAATGAGCAGTTCTTC
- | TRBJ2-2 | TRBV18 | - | CASSQGQNTGELFF | TGTGCCAGCTCACAGGGACAAAACACCGGGGAGCTGTTTTTT
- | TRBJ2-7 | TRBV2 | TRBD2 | CASSERLAGTYEQYF | TGTGCCAGCAGTGAGCGACTAGCGGGTACTTACGAGCAGTACTTC